These T cell receptor beta chains were read from a single sample in a study of monozygotic twins with cystic fibrosis. Libraries were prepared by immunoSEQ multiplex PCR; TCRdb keeps only in-frame clonotypes and omits some of them. In the table there are about 10,000 clones, roughly 96% of which are singletons. The sample was blood. Every receptor here comes from a boy between 10 and 17 years old with cystic fibrosis. Each CDR3 is given with its conserved first and last residue. A D gene is named only where the DNA matches it firmly. Clone sizes are given selectively: once, few, many, or a class where the clone is expanded.

cdr3_length	d_call	j_call	clone_size	v_call	cdr3_nt	cdr3_aa
15	-	TRBJ2-7	-	TRBV7-2	TGTGCCAGCAGCCCCGGGCCAGGGTATCCCTACGAGCAGTACTTC	CASSPGPGYPYEQYF
14	-	TRBJ2-3	-	TRBV6-1	TGTGCCAGCAGTGTCCAGACAGTCGCAGATACGCAGTATTTT	CASSVQTVADTQYF
14	-	TRBJ1-2	-	TRBV9	TGTGCCAGCGGAAGCGGGATATCTAACTATGGCTACACCTTC	CASGSGISNYGYTF
13	-	TRBJ1-1	-	TRBV7-3	TGTGCCAGCAGCTTAAGGGGGAACACTGAAGCTTTCTTT	CASSLRGNTEAFF
13	-	TRBJ1-1	once	TRBV4-3	TGCGCCAGCAGCCACGACAGGAACACTGAAGCTTTCTTT	CASSHDRNTEAFF
13	-	TRBJ1-6	once	TRBV28	TGTGCCAGCAGTCCCGGTCAGAATTCACCCCTCCACTTT	CASSPGQNSPLHF
14	TRBD1	TRBJ2-7	-	TRBV10-1	TGCGCCACCCACGGCAAGGGGGCAGGGGGTGAGCAGTACTTC	CATHGKGAGGEQYF
14	-	TRBJ2-5	-	TRBV9	TGTGCCAGCAGCGTAGAGGGAGACCAAGAGACCCAGTACTTC	CASSVEGDQETQYF
16	-	TRBJ2-1	-	TRBV12-5	TGTGCTAGTGCTCCCAAAGACAGGCCCTGGGTGGATGAGCAGTTCTTC	CASAPKDRPWVDEQFF
15	-	TRBJ1-6	-	TRBV6-5	TGTGCCAGCTGCTGCCGGGACAAGAATAATTCACCCCTCCACTTT	CASCCRDKNNSPLHF
14	-	TRBJ2-3	-	TRBV6-1	TGTGCCAGCAGTGCACGGGGAGGGGGAGATACGCAGTATTTT	CASSARGGGDTQYF
15	TRBD1	TRBJ1-6	-	TRBV28	TGTGCCAGCAGTTACCTCGACAGGGGTAATTCACCCCTCCACTTT	CASSYLDRGNSPLHF
15	TRBD2	TRBJ2-3	-	TRBV5-1	TGCGCCAGCAGCTTGCGGGAGGCTAGCACAGATACGCAGTATTTT	CASSLREASTDTQYF
12	-	TRBJ2-7	-	TRBV2	TGTGCCAGCAGAGGACAGACCTACGAGCAGTACTTC	CASRGQTYEQYF
16	TRBD1	TRBJ2-3	-	TRBV9	TGTGCCAGCAGCGCGAGAGACAGGGGTTTTGCAGATACGCAGTATTTT	CASSARDRGFADTQYF
12	-	TRBJ1-4	-	TRBV27	TGTGCAAGCGGGGCAACTAATGAAAAACTGTTTTTT	CASGATNEKLFF
15	-	TRBJ2-3	-	TRBV30	TGTGCCTGGAGTGTTTTGGGGGCTAGCACAGATACGCAGTATTTT	CAWSVLGASTDTQYF
15	TRBD1	TRBJ1-1	-	TRBV19	TGTGCCAGTAGCATCGACAGGGGCTCTTTCACTGAAGCTTTCTTT	CASSIDRGSFTEAFF
15	-	TRBJ1-5	-	TRBV2	TGTGCCAGCAGTGCCGAGGGGCTAAGGAATCAGCCCCAGCATTTT	CASSAEGLRNQPQHF
15	-	TRBJ1-5	once	TRBV7-9	TGTGCCAGCAGCTTAGATGAGCTCTCTTATCAGCCCCAGCATTTT	CASSLDELSYQPQHF
12	-	TRBJ1-1	-	TRBV10-2	TGCGCCAGCAGTGAGGGGGCAACCCAAGCTTTCTTT	CASSEGATQAFF
14	-	TRBJ1-1	-	TRBV11-3	TGTGCCAGCAGCTTAGAAGGCGGGAACACTGAAGCTTTCTTT	CASSLEGGNTEAFF
16	-	TRBJ2-3	-	TRBV29-1	TGCAGCGTTGAAGCGGCCGGGACCAGGGCCACAGATACGCAGTATTTT	CSVEAAGTRATDTQYF
12	-	TRBJ1-4	-	TRBV9	TGTGCCAGCAGCTCGATACAGGGAGGACTGTTTTTT	CASSSIQGGLFF
17	TRBD1	TRBJ1-1	-	TRBV9	TGTGCCAGCAGCGGCACCAGTATGGACAGGACGAACTCTGAAGCTTTCTTT	CASSGTSMDRTNSEAFF
19	TRBD2	TRBJ2-5	-	TRBV5-1	TGCGCCAGCAGCCTGGGACTAGCGGGACGCGCGGTTCATCAAGAGACCCAGTACTTC	CASSLGLAGRAVHQETQYF
14	TRBD1	TRBJ2-7	-	TRBV7-6	TGTGCCAGCAGCTCCGGGACAGGGTCCTACGAGCAGTACTTC	CASSSGTGSYEQYF
14	-	TRBJ2-7	-	TRBV6-5	TGTGCCAGCAGTAACTACAGGGGGGGGTACGAGCAGTACTTC	CASSNYRGGYEQYF
16	-	TRBJ2-3	-	TRBV18	TGTGCCAGCTCACCGCAGGAAGATACTAGCACAGATACGCAGTATTTT	CASSPQEDTSTDTQYF
15	TRBD2	TRBJ2-7	-	TRBV19	TGTGCCAGTAGTATCCCGGGACTAGGTCTCGGCGAGCAGTACTTC	CASSIPGLGLGEQYF
18	TRBD1	TRBJ2-7	once	TRBV28	TGTGCCAGCAGTTCATATTTGGAACGGGACAGGGGGCGCCACGAGCAGTACTTC	CASSSYLERDRGRHEQYF
14	-	TRBJ2-7	-	TRBV19	TGTGCCAGTAGTATACAACAGGGTTCCTACGAGCAGTACTTC	CASSIQQGSYEQYF
14	-	TRBJ1-2	-	TRBV28	TGTGCCAGCAGTCTAACAGGACAGAACGGGGGCTACACCTTC	CASSLTGQNGGYTF
15	-	TRBJ2-1	-	TRBV5-6	TGTGCCAGCAGCTTAGGGACCCTCTCCTACAATGAGCAGTTCTTC	CASSLGTLSYNEQFF
17	-	TRBJ2-1	-	TRBV7-2	TGTGCCAGCAGCTTAGTACTCGGGACCCCAGGTTCCAATGAGCAGTTCTTC	CASSLVLGTPGSNEQFF
14	TRBD1	TRBJ2-7	-	TRBV11-2	TGTGCCAGCAACAGACAGGGGATACCCTACGAGCAGTACTTC	CASNRQGIPYEQYF
16	-	TRBJ1-1	-	TRBV7-8	TGTGCCAGCAGCAGACGCGGGGGGGGACCCAACACTGAAGCTTTCTTT	CASSRRGGGPNTEAFF
14	-	TRBJ2-7	once	TRBV2	TGTGCCAGCATCCAGAAGGTGGGAAACTACGAGCAGTACTTC	CASIQKVGNYEQYF
14	-	TRBJ2-3	-	TRBV28	TGTGCCAGCAGTTTAGTTGGGGCAGGAGATACGCAGTATTTT	CASSLVGAGDTQYF
13	-	TRBJ1-2	-	TRBV19	TGTGCCAGTAGTATTGAGGGGTCCTATGGCTACACCTTC	CASSIEGSYGYTF
13	-	TRBJ1-2	-	TRBV11-2	TGTGCCAGCAGCTTAGTTATCAACTATGGCTACACCTTC	CASSLVINYGYTF
13	-	TRBJ1-1	-	TRBV4-3	TGCGCCAGCAGCAGGGTCTTTAACACTGAAGCTTTCTTT	CASSRVFNTEAFF
15	TRBD1	TRBJ1-1	once	TRBV27	TGTGCCAGCACTCCGCTATCTACAGGGGGCACTGAAGCTTTCTTT	CASTPLSTGGTEAFF
14	TRBD1	TRBJ1-1	-	TRBV11-1	TGTGCCAGCAGCCTCCGGACAGGGGTCACTGAAGCTTTCTTT	CASSLRTGVTEAFF
16	TRBD1	TRBJ2-7	-	TRBV18	TGTGCCAGCTCACCGAGCTCGGGGACAGGCCTCTACGAGCAGTACTTC	CASSPSSGTGLYEQYF
15	-	TRBJ2-1	-	TRBV6-5	TGTGCCAGCAGCCCCTTCACGAGCTCCTACAATGAGCAGTTCTTC	CASSPFTSSYNEQFF
16	TRBD1	TRBJ2-7	-	TRBV28	TGTGCCAGCAGTTTATTGACAGGGGTCGGTCCCTACGAGCAGTACTTC	CASSLLTGVGPYEQYF